This passage covers 28 T cell receptor beta chains from one sample sequenced in a study of shared clonotypes between healthy human individuals. Sequenced by immunoSEQ multiplex PCR; TCRdb stores in-frame clones only, minus some. The sample comprises fewer than 1.6 million clones, approximately 98.5% of which are singletons, and 0.36% rests with the top ten. The sample taken for sequencing was naive CD4+ T cells sorted from blood. The subset is: CD45RA+ positively selected. Receptors originate from a man aged 25 to 40 in good health.

As concerns this clone: This specimen includes other DNA sequences encoding the same CDR3. The V gene is TRBV29-1, the J gene TRBJ2-5; the D gene is possibly TRBD1 (6 bases). Germline loops: CDR1 SQVTM, CDR2 ANQGSEA. The CDR3 consists of 11 residues. V shed 6 bases and J shed 5 bases, with 10 bases lying between them. The CDR3 loop reads CSVQGRETQYF. CDR3 DNA sequence: TGCAGCGTGCAGGGGCGGGAGACCCAGTACTTC.

CDR3 region: CASSQRNRGQPQHF. The CDR3 DNA reads as TGTGCCAGCAGCCAAAGAAACAGGGGTCAGCCCCAGCATTTT. This rearrangement joins TRBV6-5 to TRBJ1-5; 7 nucleotides agree with TRBD1. Germline V gives CDR1 MNHEY, CDR2 SVGAGI. CDR3 length equals 14 residues. V gave up 6 bases and J gave up 6 bases; unmatched junction bases: 8.

V is TRBV7-8 and J is TRBJ1-2; 7 nucleotides line up with TRBD1. V lost 5 bases and J lost 9; bases outside the gene matches: 9. The CDR3 is made up of 13 amino acids. Germline CDR1 is SGHVS and CDR2 is FQNEAQ. The chain's CDR3 is CASSEGALSSYTF. CDR3 nucleotide sequence: TGTGCCAGCAGCGAGGGGGCGTTGAGTAGCTACACCTTC.

V usage is TRBV18 and J usage is TRBJ1-2; D unclear. The V gene's germline CDR1 is KGHSH and CDR2 LQKENI. Trimming removed 4 bases from V and 0 bases from J, with 18 bases in between. The CDR3 is 17 amino acids. The CDR3 reads CASSLKDGTVTNYGYTF. CDR3 nucleotides: TGTGCCAGCTCACTCAAGGACGGTACCGTCACTAACTATGGCTACACCTTC.

The chain carries TRBV7-6 and TRBJ2-7; the match to TRBD1 covers 10 bases. Trimming took 5 bases from V and 6 from J; bases not matched to a gene: 10. Germline V CDR1 and CDR2: SGHVS, FNYEAQ. CDR3 length: 15 amino acids. The CDR3: CASSASGGQGSEQYF. CDR3 coding DNA: TGTGCCAGCAGCGCGTCCGGGGGACAGGGGAGCGAGCAGTACTTC.

The chain carries TRBV19 and TRBJ2-4, with 8 bases aligning to TRBD2. This CDR3 comprises 15 residues. V was pared by 5 bases and J by 2 bases, with 5 bases of the junction left unmatched. Looked up from germline, CDR1 is LNHDA and CDR2 is SQIVND (reference sequence). The CDR3 DNA is TGTGCCAGTAGTTCACGGGGGGGAACCAAAAACATTCAGTACTTC. It yields the protein CASSSRGGTKNIQYF.

Comments on this clone: The same CDR3 is also encoded by other DNA sequences in this sample. This rearrangement joins TRBV20-1 to TRBJ2-5; D not certain. Germline CDR1 reads DFQATT; CDR2 reads SNEGSKA (reference sequence). The CDR3 length is 10 residues. Trimming stripped 3 bases from V and 3 bases from J, with 2 bases between. The CDR3 is CSASEETQYF. The CDR3, as DNA: TGCAGTGCTAGTGAAGAGACCCAGTACTTC.

The chain combines TRBV4-2 with TRBJ2-3, with 10 bases lining up with TRBD2. J was trimmed by 5 bases and V by 1 base; bases with no gene match: 6. Germline V gene lookup returns CDR1 LGHNA and CDR2 YNFKEQ. The CDR3 has 16 amino acids. The CDR3 coding sequence is TGTGCCAGCAGCCAAGTCGGCCGGACTAGCGGAGATACGCAGTATTTT. Amino acids: CASSQVGRTSGDTQYF.

The chain combines TRBV5-4 with TRBJ2-3; D gene ambiguous. From germline, CDR1 is SGHNT and CDR2 YYREEE (reference sequence). The CDR3 sequence is 15 residues long. V shed 2 bases and J shed 0 bases, with 10 bases lying between them. The CDR3 DNA follows: TGTGCCAGCAGCTTTTTTTCAAGTAGCACAGATACGCAGTATTTT. As protein: CASSFFSSSTDTQYF.

The chain employs TRBV7-8 and TRBJ1-4; D ambiguous. The germline V and J ends were trimmed by 11 bases and 8 bases, with 12 bases remaining between them. CDR1 is SGHVS, CDR2 FQNEAQ, per germline. This CDR3 has 11 residues. CDR3: CAGGDGEKLFF. CDR3 nucleotide sequence: TGTGCCGGCGGAGATGGCGAAAAACTGTTTTTT.

The chain employs TRBV4-1 and TRBJ2-4; 7 positions match TRBD1. V lost 3 bases and J lost 7; bases outside the gene matches: 24. The CDR3 contains 20 residues. The germline V gene has CDR1 MGHRA and CDR2 YSYEKL. DNA of the CDR3: TGCGCCAGCAGCCAGGATGGACAGGATAGGTCAGGAGGATCTGGGAACATTCAGTACTTC. Translated: CASSQDGQDRSGGSGNIQYF.

The chain employs TRBV5-1 and TRBJ2-3; possible D gene TRBD1, 5 bases. Trimming cost V 6 bases and J 2 bases, with 16 bases left between them. Looked up from germline, CDR1 is SGHRS and CDR2 is YFSETQ. The CDR3 runs to 15 residues. The CDR3 reads CASTKEGHITDTQYF. Here the CDR3 DNA reads TGCGCCAGCACCAAGGAAGGACACATCACAGATACGCAGTATTTT.

The chain combines TRBV28 with TRBJ2-5, with D tentatively TRBD1 (6 bases). Trimming stripped 6 bases from V and 4 bases from J, with 18 bases between. In germline, CDR1 is MDHEN, CDR2 SYDVKM. The CDR3 contains 15 residues. The CDR3, as DNA: TGTGCCAGCAGGGAGCCTACAGGGTCGACAGAGACCCAGTACTTC. Protein sequence: CASREPTGSTETQYF. The whole variable domain, remainder taken from reference TRBV28 and TRBJ2-5, is DVKVTQSSRYLVKRTGEKVFLECVQDMDHENMFWYRQDPGLGLRLIYFSYDVKMKEKGDIPEGYSVSREKKERFSLILESASTNQTSMYLCASREPTGSTETQYFGPGTRLLVL.

The genes are TRBV5-1 and TRBJ1-2; D may be TRBD1 (5 bases). V gave up 4 bases and J gave up 4 bases, with 17 bases separating them. Germline V gene lookup returns CDR1 SGHRS and CDR2 YFSETQ. This CDR3 contains 15 residues. The CDR3 here is CASSPTSGLVYGYTF. The CDR3 DNA sequence: TGCGCCAGCAGCCCCACCTCGGGGCTCGTCTATGGCTACACCTTC.

The gene calls are TRBV5-5 and TRBJ2-3; D perhaps matches TRBD2 (6 bases). Germline-derived CDR1 and CDR2 are SGHKS and YYEKEE (reference sequence). This CDR3 comprises 19 residues. V gave up 2 bases and J gave up 3 bases, with 25 bases separating them. The CDR3 DNA reads TGTGCCAGCAGCTTATCCACTGCTTGGGGCGGGATATCGACAGATACGCAGTATTTT. Protein sequence: CASSLSTAWGGISTDTQYF.

The chain couples TRBV5-1 to TRBJ2-2; perhaps TRBD2 as D (5 bases). This CDR3 contains 14 residues. Germline V gene data show CDR1 as SGHRS and CDR2 as YFSETQ. The V end was cut by 1 base, the J end by 5 bases, with 9 bases between. The CDR3 DNA follows: TGCGCCAGCAGCTTGCGGGAATTAACCGGGGAGCTGTTTTTT. Translating gives CASSLRELTGELFF. Full variable domain (outside the CDR3, taken from reference TRBV5-1 and TRBJ2-2): KAGVTQTPRYLIKTRGQQVTLSCSPISGHRSVSWYQQTPGQGLQFLFEYFSETQRNKGNFPGRFSGRQFSNSRSEMNVSTLELGDSALYLCASSLRELTGELFFGEGSRLTVL.

The chain combines TRBV9 with TRBJ1-2; TRBD1 matches 7 bases. Germline CDR1 is SGDLS and CDR2 is YYNGEE. The CDR3 loop spans 13 amino acids. With 3 bases clipped from V and 5 bases from J, the junction kept 4 bases outside the gene matches. This CDR3 reads CASSATGRYGYTF. CDR3 coding DNA: TGTGCCAGCAGCGCGACAGGGCGTTATGGCTACACCTTC.

The V call is TRBV7-3, the J call TRBJ2-6; 8 nucleotides align to TRBD2. With V trimmed by 4 bases and J by 4 bases, 9 bases remained unmatched. Germline assignment: CDR1 SGHTA and CDR2 FQGTGA. CDR3 size: 17 residues. The DNA of the CDR3 is TGTGCCAGCAGCTCGGGACTAGGAGGTTCGGGGGCCAACGTCCTGACTTTC. Amino acid sequence: CASSSGLGGSGANVLTF.

The chain links TRBV30 to TRBJ2-5; 7 positions agree with TRBD2. Germline CDR1 and CDR2: GTSNPN and SVGIG (reference sequence). The trim removed 0 bases at V and 3 bases at J, leaving 4 bases unmatched. The CDR3 loop spans 14 amino acids. The CDR3 reads CAWSVWGGEETQYF. CDR3 bases: TGTGCCTGGAGTGTATGGGGGGGAGAAGAGACCCAGTACTTC.

The rearrangement links TRBV28 to TRBJ2-7; possible D gene TRBD1, 6 bases. This CDR3 contains 15 residues. The germline V gene encodes CDR1 MDHEN and CDR2 SYDVKM. Trimming cost V 5 bases and J 13 bases, with 27 bases left between them. The CDR3 nucleotides read TGTGCCAGCAGTCTAACGTCTTTACAGGGTGGAGGATGTTACTTC. Residues: CASSLTSLQGGGCYF.

The rearrangement links TRBV29-1 to TRBJ2-1; TRBD1 might be the D (5 bases). The CDR3 is made up of 14 amino acids. V was clipped by 6 bases and J by 9 bases, with 21 bases between them. Germline loops: CDR1 SQVTM, CDR2 ANQGSEA. The CDR3 region has the DNA TGCAGCGTGCCGCCCGACAGCACAACCGGTGAGCAGTTCTTC. Protein: CSVPPDSTTGEQFF.

This clone was counted once. V is TRBV4-3 and J is TRBJ1-2; the D is unclear. There are 14 residues in the CDR3. Trimming took 6 bases from V and 3 from J, leaving 14 bases between them. Germline assignment: CDR1 LGHNA and CDR2 YSLEER. CDR3 nucleotides: TGCGCCAGCAGTAGGAAACACCCCGACTATGGCTACACCTTC. Protein sequence: CASSRKHPDYGYTF.

This clone was seen a single time. This specimen includes other DNA sequences encoding the same CDR3. This rearrangement joins TRBV6-5 to TRBJ1-2; D not certain. The CDR3 spans 15 residues. Between the trimmed V and J ends, which lost 3 bases and 0 bases, there was a span of 11 bases. Germline V CDR1 and CDR2: MNHEY, SVGAGI. CDR3 residues: CASSYSTAANYGYTF. CDR3 DNA: TGTGCCAGCAGTTATAGCACAGCTGCTAACTATGGCTACACCTTC.

V usage is TRBV5-1 and J usage is TRBJ2-5; weak D call: TRBD1 (6 bases). CDR1 is SGHRS and CDR2 is YFSETQ in the germline V gene. The germline V and J ends were trimmed by 4 bases and 5 bases, with 18 bases remaining between them. This CDR3 spans 15 amino acids. CDR3 DNA: TGCGCCAGCAGCCTACAACAGGGTTCGGCGGAGACCCAGTACTTC. Its protein is CASSLQQGSAETQYF.

The J gene is TRBJ1-1, the V gene TRBV11-2; unclear D gene. The CDR3 has 15 residues. Trimming removed 5 bases from V and 4 bases from J, with 17 bases in between. The V gene's germline CDR1 is SGHAT and CDR2 FQNNGV. The CDR3 protein is CASSNNPGWGTEAFF. CDR3 DNA: TGTGCCAGCAGCAACAATCCCGGATGGGGCACTGAAGCTTTCTTT.

The chain carries TRBV29-1 and TRBJ2-5; D might be TRBD2 (5 bases). The ends were cut back, 5 bases at V and 3 bases at J, with 13 bases in the middle. Germline CDR1 reads SQVTM; CDR2 reads ANQGSEA. The CDR3 loop spans 13 amino acids. The CDR3 DNA is TGCAGCGTTAGTAGACTACTAGAAGAGACCCAGTACTTC. Its translation is CSVSRLLEETQYF.

This clone appeared once. V gene TRBV6-5 combines with J gene TRBJ1-5; the D is unclear. The CDR3 has 14 amino acids. Germline-derived CDR1 and CDR2 are MNHEY and SVGAGI. V was trimmed by 8 bases and J by 1 base, leaving 12 bases between them. CDR3 DNA sequence: TGTGCCAGCCCAAGCGCAGGCAGCAATCAGCCCCAGCATTTT. It translates to CASPSAGSNQPQHF.

The chain is built from TRBV25-1 and TRBJ2-1, with D possibly being TRBD2 (5 bases). There are 14 residues in the CDR3. Germline V CDR1 and CDR2: MGHDK, SYGVNS. Trimming took 5 bases from V and 10 from J, leaving 18 bases between them. The CDR3 loop reads CASSQEGGMREQFF. CDR3 sequence (DNA): TGTGCCAGCAGTCAAGAAGGAGGTATGCGCGAGCAGTTCTTC.